This T cell receptor (beta chain) was captured by sequencing in a study of OX40 agonist ivuxolimab in advanced cancers. Data came from immunoSEQ multiplex PCR; TCRdb stores just in-frame clones and leaves some out. The sample records fewer than 25,000 clones, more than 80% being singletons. Trimming cost V 7 bases and J 4 bases, with 11 bases left between them. This CDR3 has 13 amino acids. CDR1 and CDR2 from the germline V gene are SNHLY and FYNNEI. Sequencing used CD4+ or CD8+ T cells sorted from blood, obtained in a trial of the OX40 agonist ivuxolimab. The TCR comes from an adult with an advanced solid tumor such as melanoma, head and neck, liver or kidney cancer. The chain links TRBV2 to TRBJ1-3, with D maybe TRBD1 (6 bases). The DNA for the CDR3 is TGTGCCAGCATTCCCGACAGGGGAAACACCATATATTTT. Residues: CASIPDRGNTIYF.